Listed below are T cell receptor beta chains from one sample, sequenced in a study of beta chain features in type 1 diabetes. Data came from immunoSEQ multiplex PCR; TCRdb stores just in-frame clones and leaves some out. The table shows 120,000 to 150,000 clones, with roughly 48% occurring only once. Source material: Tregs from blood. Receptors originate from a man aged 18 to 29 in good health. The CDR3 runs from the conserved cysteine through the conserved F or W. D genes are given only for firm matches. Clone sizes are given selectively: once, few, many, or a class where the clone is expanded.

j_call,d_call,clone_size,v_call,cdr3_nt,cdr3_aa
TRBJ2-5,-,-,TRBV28,TGTGCCAGCAGTACTCGGGAGACCCAGTACTTC,CASSTRETQYF
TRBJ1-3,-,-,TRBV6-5,TGTGCCAGCAGTGCTCAGGCTTCTGGAAACACCATATATTTT,CASSAQASGNTIYF
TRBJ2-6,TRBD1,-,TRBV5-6,TGTGCCAGCAGAGAGGTACAGGGGGAATCCTCTGGGGCCAACGTCCTGACTTTC,CASREVQGESSGANVLTF
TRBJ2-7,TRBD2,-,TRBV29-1,TGCAGCGTCCTGGGGACTAGCGCGCGCCAGAGCGAGCAGTACTTC,CSVLGTSARQSEQYF
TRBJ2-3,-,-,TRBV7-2,TGTGCCAGCAGCTTTTCGTCTACCGGCACAGATACGCAGTATTTT,CASSFSSTGTDTQYF
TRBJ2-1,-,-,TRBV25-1,TGTGCCAGCAGTGAGTTTGGGGCACAGGCCAAGTACAATGAGCAGTTCTTC,CASSEFGAQAKYNEQFF
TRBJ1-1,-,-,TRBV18,TGTGCCAGCTCACTACAGGTATTGAACACTGAAGCTTTCTTT,CASSLQVLNTEAFF
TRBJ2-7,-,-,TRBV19,TGTGCCAGTAGTCCCTTTCGGGTATCCTACGAGCAGTACTTC,CASSPFRVSYEQYF
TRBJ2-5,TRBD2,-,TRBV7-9,TGTGCCAGCAGCCACCGGACTAGCGGGAGTGAGGAGACCCAGTACTTC,CASSHRTSGSEETQYF
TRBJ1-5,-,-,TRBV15,TGTGCCACCAGCAGAGGACAGTTCAATCAGCCCCAGCATTTT,CATSRGQFNQPQHF
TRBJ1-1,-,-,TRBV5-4,TGTGCCAGCAGCCCAGGAATAGGAGCTTTCTTT,CASSPGIGAFF
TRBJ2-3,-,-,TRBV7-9,TGTGCCAGCAGCAAAGTGGTCGGCGGGGAGCTCACAGATACGCAGTATTTT,CASSKVVGGELTDTQYF
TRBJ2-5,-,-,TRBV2,TGTGCCAGCAGTGAAGAGCGTCCGGTGGATCAGTACTTC,CASSEERPVDQYF
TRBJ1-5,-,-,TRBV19,TGTGCCAGTACCCAGGTATGGAATCAGCCCCAGCATTTT,CASTQVWNQPQHF
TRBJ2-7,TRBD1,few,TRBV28,TGTGCCAGCAGTTTAACAGGGGGATACGAGCAGTACTTC,CASSLTGGYEQYF
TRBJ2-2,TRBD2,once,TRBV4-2,TGTGCCAGCAGCCAAGAACTAGCGGGGGGCCTCGAACTCGCGAACACCGGGGAGCTGTTTTTT,CASSQELAGGLELANTGELFF
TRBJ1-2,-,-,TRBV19,TGTGCCAGTAGTATAGGGCCCGCCGTGCCCTACACCTTC,CASSIGPAVPYTF
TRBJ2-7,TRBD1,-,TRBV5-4,TGTGCCAGCAGCTTCCAGTCAGGGACAGGATCCTACGAGCAGTACTTC,CASSFQSGTGSYEQYF
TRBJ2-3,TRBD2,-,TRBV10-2,TGCGCCACCGATTTTCTAGCGGGAGGCACAGATACGCAGTATTTT,CATDFLAGGTDTQYF
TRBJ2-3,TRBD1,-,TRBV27,TGTGCCAGCGGCGGAGACAGGGGATGGCCAGATACGCAGTATTTT,CASGGDRGWPDTQYF
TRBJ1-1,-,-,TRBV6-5,TGTGCCAGCAGTTACTACGGGAACACTGAAGCTTTCTTT,CASSYYGNTEAFF
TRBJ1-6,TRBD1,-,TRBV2,TGTGCCAGCATTAGGGACAGGGGAGGTCCACCCCTCCACTTT,CASIRDRGGPPLHF
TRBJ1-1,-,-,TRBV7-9,TGTGCCAGCAGCCCTACGCGGGAGGCTTTCTTT,CASSPTREAFF
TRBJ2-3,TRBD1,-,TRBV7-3,TGTGCCAGCAGCTCAGAGAACAGGGGCCATACGCAGTATTTT,CASSSENRGHTQYF
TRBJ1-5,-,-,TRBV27,TGTGCCAGCAGTTTCTTGGGGCGCAATCAGCCCCAGCATTTT,CASSFLGRNQPQHF
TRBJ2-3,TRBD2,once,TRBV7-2,TGTGCCAGCAGCTTAGTGGGACTAGCGGCAGATACGCAGTATTTT,CASSLVGLAADTQYF
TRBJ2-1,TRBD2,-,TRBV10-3,TGTGCCATCAGAGCAGCGGGAGGTGGGTACAATGAGCAGTTCTTC,CAIRAAGGGYNEQFF
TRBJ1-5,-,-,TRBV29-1,TGCAGCGTTGTCGGCGGGGACCTCAATCAGCCCCAGCATTTT,CSVVGGDLNQPQHF
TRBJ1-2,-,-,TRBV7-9,TGTGCCAGCCCCGATGATTCAACCAAAAATCCTGGACAGATATATGGCTACACCTTC,CASPDDSTKNPGQIYGYTF
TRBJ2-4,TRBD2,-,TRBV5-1,TGCGCCAGCAGCTGGGGCGGGGGATTATACAAAAACATTCAGTACTTC,CASSWGGGLYKNIQYF
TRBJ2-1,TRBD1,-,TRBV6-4,TGTGCCAGCCGGACAGGGGAGGAGCAGTTCTTC,CASRTGEEQFF
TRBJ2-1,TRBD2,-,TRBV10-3,TGTGCCATCAGTGCCGGACTAGCGGGAGGCAATGAGCAGTTCTTC,CAISAGLAGGNEQFF
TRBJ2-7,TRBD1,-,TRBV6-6,TGTGCCAGCAGCCTTCCGGCTGGGACAGGGGGCTACGAGCAGTACTTC,CASSLPAGTGGYEQYF
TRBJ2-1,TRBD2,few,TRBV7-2,TGTGCCAGCAGCTTATGGCGCGGGAGGGCCAATGAGCAGTTCTTC,CASSLWRGRANEQFF
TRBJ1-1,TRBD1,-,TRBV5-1,TGCGCCAGCAGCCCAGGGGGCATGAACACTGAAGCTTTCTTT,CASSPGGMNTEAFF
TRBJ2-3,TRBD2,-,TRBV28,TGTGCCACCAAAGCGGGGCCCCCAGATACGCAGTATTTT,CATKAGPPDTQYF
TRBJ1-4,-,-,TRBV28,TGTGCCAGCAGAGAAGGGGGGGCTAATGAAAAACTGTTTTTT,CASREGGANEKLFF
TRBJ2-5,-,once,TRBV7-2,TGTGCCAGCAGCCCCAGTACAGACCAAGAGACCCAGTACTTC,CASSPSTDQETQYF
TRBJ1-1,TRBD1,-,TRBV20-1,TGCAGTGCACCAGGACAGGGCGAAGCTTTCTTT,CSAPGQGEAFF
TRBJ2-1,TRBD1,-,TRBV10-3,TGTGCCACAAGATCGGGACAGGGGAGGGGCAATGAGCAGTTCTTC,CATRSGQGRGNEQFF
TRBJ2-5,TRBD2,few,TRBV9,TGTGCCAGCAGCGTAGCGGGGGGTTGGGAGACCCAGTACTTC,CASSVAGGWETQYF
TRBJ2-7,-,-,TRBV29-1,TGCAGCGCACAGGGGACTCAAGGCCACGAGCAGTACTTC,CSAQGTQGHEQYF
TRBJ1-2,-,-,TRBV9,TGTGCCAGCAGCGTAGATGGAGGCTATGGCTACACCTTC,CASSVDGGYGYTF
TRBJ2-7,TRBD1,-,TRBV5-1,TGCGCCAGCAGCCAAAGGACAGGCGGCTACGAGCAGTACTTC,CASSQRTGGYEQYF
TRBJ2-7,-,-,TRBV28,TGTGCCAGCAGTTTATCCAGTGCCTACGAGCAGTACTTC,CASSLSSAYEQYF
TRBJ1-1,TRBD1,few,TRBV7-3,TGTGCCAGCAGCGGGGACAGGGACACTGAAGCTTTCTTT,CASSGDRDTEAFF
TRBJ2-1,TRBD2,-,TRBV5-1,TGCGCCAGCAGCGAGTTGAGCGGGGGGGCAGGGTATGAGCAGTTCTTC,CASSELSGGAGYEQFF
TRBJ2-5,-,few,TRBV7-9,TGTGCCAGCAGCTCCCCCCTCGGGAAGACCCAGTACTTC,CASSSPLGKTQYF